The 30 T cell receptor beta chains in this list originate from one sample, sequenced in a study of a mutant IDH1 vaccine in newly diagnosed glioma. Noted time point: week 35, safety follow-up. With topical imiquimod, each dose of the vaccine consisted of 300 ug of mutant IDH1 20-mer peptide. Method: immunoSEQ multiplex PCR; TCRdb's copy keeps in-frame clones and lacks some. The sample lists fewer than 35,000 clones; about four fifths were seen once. No cognate antigen is known for these TCRs. Sequenced here: PBMCs, sampled from a glioma patient whose treatment included an IDH1 peptide vaccine. The receptors derive from a man aged 25-40 years with glioma.

This sequence joins TRBV6-5 and TRBJ2-1, with a tentative D call TRBD2 (6 bases). CDR3 length: 13 residues. Trimming took off 7 bases at V and 7 bases at J, with 14 bases between the two ends. Germline values: CDR1 MNHEY, CDR2 SVGAGI. For the CDR3, the DNA is TGTGCCAGCACTAGCGCAAAAGGGAATGAGCAGTTCTTC. Residues: CASTSAKGNEQFF.

To note about this clone: A clone one base away is much larger, so this may be a read error. Other DNA variants within this sample encode the same CDR3. The chain combines TRBV7-2 with TRBJ2-7; 8 nucleotides align to TRBD1. Germline loops: CDR1 SGHTA, CDR2 FQGNSA. The CDR3 has 16 residues. CDR3 coding DNA: TGCGCCAGCAGCTCCGGAAGGGACAGGTATCGACACGAGCAGTACTTC. Amino acids: CASSSGRDRYRHEQYF.

This clone was found a few times. V usage is TRBV7-2 and J usage is TRBJ1-1; D is unresolved. Trimming took 2 bases from V and 5 from J, leaving 9 bases between them. Germline assignment: CDR1 SGHTA and CDR2 FQGNSA. The CDR3 is made up of 13 amino acids. The CDR3 sequence is CASSLIGGTEAFF. As DNA, the CDR3 is TGTGCCAGCAGCTTAATCGGTGGGACTGAAGCTTTCTTT.

V is TRBV6-5 and J is TRBJ2-2, with a weak D call TRBD2 (6 bases). Trimming took off 1 base at V and 7 bases at J, with 13 bases between the two ends. The CDR3 extends over 15 amino acids. Germline V lookup: CDR1 MNHEY, CDR2 SVGAGI. The CDR3 sequence: CASSYYGSGFGELFF. In DNA, the CDR3 is TGTGCCAGCAGTTACTACGGGAGTGGTTTCGGGGAGCTGTTTTTT.

The V and J genes are TRBV5-6 and TRBJ2-7; D gene unclear. V gave up 3 bases and J gave up 7 bases, with 8 bases separating them. Germline CDR1 is SGHDT and CDR2 is YYEEEE. The length of the CDR3 is 11 residues. CDR3 protein: CASSSLEEQYF. Written as DNA, the CDR3 is TGTGCCAGCAGCTCCTTGGAAGAGCAGTACTTC.

The chain recombines TRBV5-1 with TRBJ2-5; tentative D call: TRBD1 (6 bases). Germline V gives CDR1 SGHRS, CDR2 YFSETQ. This CDR3 has 14 residues. The germline V and J ends were trimmed by 4 bases and 4 bases, with 14 bases remaining between them. The CDR3: CASSGGHLGETQYF. CDR3 sequence (DNA): TGCGCCAGCAGCGGGGGACATTTGGGAGAGACCCAGTACTTC.

A few counts support this clone. Other DNA sequences in the same sample also yield this CDR3. The chain combines TRBV29-1 with TRBJ1-1; a possible D gene is TRBD1 (5 bases). Trimming left V 1 base short and J 5 bases short, with 11 bases between. Germline assignment: CDR1 SQVTM and CDR2 ANQGSEA. The CDR3 has 13 residues. The CDR3 nucleotides are TGCAGCGTTGAAGGAAGAGGGACGACTGAAGCTTTCTTT. It yields the protein CSVEGRGTTEAFF.

Details on this clone: Other nucleotide sequences from this sample produce the same CDR3. The V and J genes are TRBV9 and TRBJ1-1, with D unclear. The V end lost 0 bases, the J end lost 1 base, and 7 bases lay between the germline ends. This CDR3 comprises 14 residues. Germline assignment: CDR1 SGDLS and CDR2 YYNGEE. The CDR3 here is CASSVGGENTEAFF. CDR3 sequence (DNA): TGTGCCAGCAGCGTAGGTGGCGAGAACACTGAAGCTTTCTTT.

For the CDR3, the DNA is TGTGCCAGCAGCTTAAACGGACAGCGCACAGATACGCAGTATTTT. It specifies CASSLNGQRTDTQYF. The chain joins TRBV7-2 to TRBJ2-3; D might be TRBD1 (6 bases). The germline V gene encodes CDR1 SGHTA and CDR2 FQGNSA. The CDR3 is 15 amino acids. Trimming stripped 2 bases from V and 1 base from J, with 10 bases between. Together with reference TRBV7-2 and TRBJ2-3, the CDR3 gives the full variable domain: GAGVSQSPSNKVTEKGKDVELRCDPISGHTALYWYRQSLGQGLEFLIYFQGNSAPDKSGLPSDRFSAERTGGSVSTLTIQRTQQEDSAVYLCASSLNGQRTDTQYFGPGTRLTVL.

V and J are TRBV6-5 and TRBJ2-1; TRBD2 matches at 8 bases. CDR3 length equals 15 residues. The V gene end was trimmed by 6 bases and the J gene end by 5 bases; junction bases not matched to a gene: 9. The germline gives CDR1 MNHEY, CDR2 SVGAGI. The CDR3 bases are TGTGCCAGCAGGCCCGACGGGAGGGCCAACAATGAGCAGTTCTTC. It yields the protein CASRPDGRANNEQFF.

This chain joins TRBV19 and TRBJ2-5; no clear D. The V gene's germline CDR1 is LNHDA and CDR2 SQIVND (reference sequence). V lost 4 bases to trimming and J lost 2 bases, with 14 bases between them. This CDR3 spans 15 amino acids. The CDR3 loop reads CASSNQHISQETQYF. Written as DNA, the CDR3 is TGTGCCAGTAGTAATCAACATATCTCACAAGAGACCCAGTACTTC.

The chain carries TRBV25-1 and TRBJ1-5, with D perhaps matching TRBD1 (5 bases). Trimming cost V 3 bases and J 2 bases, with 14 bases left between them. This CDR3 region has 16 residues. Germline V lookup: CDR1 MGHDK, CDR2 SYGVNS. The CDR3 here is CASSEGGSEGNQPQHF. DNA for the CDR3: TGTGCCAGCAGTGAGGGGGGGTCAGAGGGCAATCAGCCCCAGCATTTT.

CDR3 in DNA: TGTGCCAGCAGCTTGGCCAATCAGGGTGGTGGCTACACCTTC. Translating gives CASSLANQGGGYTF. V is TRBV5-4 and J is TRBJ1-2, with a weak D call TRBD1 (5 bases). Germline V gene data show CDR1 as SGHNT and CDR2 as YYREEE (reference sequence). Trimming took off 0 bases at V and 7 bases at J, with 13 bases between the two ends. CDR3 length: 14 amino acids. The entire variable domain, with the rest obtained from reference TRBV5-4 and TRBJ1-2, is as follows: ETGVTQSPTHLIKTRGQQVTLRCSSQSGHNTVSWYQQALGQGPQFIFQYYREEENGRGNFPPRFSGLQFPNYSSELNVNALELDDSALYLCASSLANQGGGYTFGSGTRLTVV.

This rearrangement joins TRBV6-4 to TRBJ2-3; 8 nucleotides line up with TRBD2. V shed 6 bases, J shed 4 bases, and the junction held 9 bases outside the gene matches. CDR3 length: 15 amino acids. Germline CDR1 and CDR2: MRHNA and SNTAGT. CDR3 loop: CASSPLQAGADTQYF. DNA for the CDR3: TGTGCCAGCAGCCCCCTTCAAGCGGGAGCAGATACGCAGTATTTT.

The V call is TRBV18, the J call TRBJ1-2; D call uncertain. CDR3 length: 15 residues. With 6 bases removed from V and 2 bases from J, the gap between germline ends came to 16 bases. Per the germline V gene, CDR1 is KGHSH and CDR2 is LQKENI. CDR3 bases: TGTGCCAGCTCCTCAACCCCTACAGCAAACTATGGCTACACCTTC. As protein: CASSSTPTANYGYTF. Full variable domain (missing parts from reference TRBV18 and TRBJ1-2): NAGVMQNPRHLVRRRGQEARLRCSPMKGHSHVYWYRQLPEEGLKFMVYLQKENIIDESGMPKERFSAEFPKEGPSILRIQQVVRGDSAAYFCASSSTPTANYGYTFGSGTRLTVV.

The V gene is TRBV7-6, the J gene TRBJ1-1; 7 bases line up with TRBD1. CDR1 is SGHVS and CDR2 is FNYEAQ in the germline V gene. The length of the CDR3 is 15 residues. Trimming at V came to 0 bases and at J to 0 bases, leaving 1 base not matched to a gene. CDR3 nucleotides: TGTGCCAGCAGCTTAGCAGGGGGCTTGAACACTGAAGCTTTCTTT. Translated, it gives CASSLAGGLNTEAFF.

This sequence joins TRBV5-1 and TRBJ1-5; D is undetermined. The CDR3 consists of 13 residues. Germline values: CDR1 SGHRS, CDR2 YFSETQ. V was pared by 1 base and J by 11 bases, with 13 bases between. The CDR3 bases are TGCGCCAGCAGCTTGACGGGAGTTGGGGCCCAGCATTTT. It yields the protein CASSLTGVGAQHF.

The rearrangement links TRBV7-9 to TRBJ1-2; possible D gene TRBD1, 5 bases. Germline V CDR1 and CDR2: SEHNR, FQNEAQ (reference sequence). This CDR3 contains 16 residues. The V gene lost 0 bases and the J gene lost 6 bases, with 17 bases spanning the gap. The CDR3 coding sequence is TGTGCCAGCAGCTTAGCCTTAGGGGAGGTAGCTGATGGCTACACCTTC. It translates to CASSLALGEVADGYTF.

V is TRBV2 and J is TRBJ2-7; 16 nucleotides agree with TRBD2. CDR1 is SNHLY, CDR2 FYNNEI, per germline. This CDR3 is 16 amino acids long. Germline trimming cut 3 bases from V and 5 bases from J; bases unmatched to any gene: 4. This CDR3 reads CASSEGLAGGWNEQYF. DNA for the CDR3: TGTGCCAGCAGTGAGGGACTAGCGGGAGGGTGGAACGAGCAGTACTTC.

This sequence joins TRBV12-5 and TRBJ2-2; the D gene is possibly TRBD2 (5 bases). Germline V gene sequence: CDR1 LGHNT, CDR2 FRNRAP. V lost 0 bases, J lost 1 base, and 12 bases lay in between. This CDR3 is built from 17 residues. CDR3 nucleotides: TGTGCTAGTGGTTTGGTACCCGGGGTTGGGAACACCGGGGAGCTGTTTTTT. Protein product: CASGLVPGVGNTGELFF.

In its sample, this clone was seen once. This rearrangement joins TRBV6-6 to TRBJ1-2; D unresolved. CDR3 length equals 15 residues. Per the germline V gene, CDR1 is MNHNY and CDR2 is SVGAGI (reference sequence). The V end was cut by 3 bases, the J end by 2 bases, with 13 bases between. CDR3 region: CASSYLVAQNYGYTF. The CDR3 region has the DNA TGTGCCAGCAGTTATTTGGTGGCACAGAACTATGGCTACACCTTC.

The genes are TRBV10-3 and TRBJ1-5; 9 nucleotides match TRBD1. After removal of 4 bases from V and 4 bases from J, the junction contained 8 bases not matched to a gene. The germline V gene encodes CDR1 ENHRY and CDR2 SYGVKD. This CDR3 spans 16 amino acids. The CDR3 coding sequence is TGTGCCATCAGTGGGACAGGGGAGATAAGTAATCAGCCCCAGCATTTT. Its translation: CAISGTGEISNQPQHF.

This clone has only a few counts. The chain is built from TRBV5-1 and TRBJ1-1; no clear D gene. The ends were cut back, 4 bases at V and 1 base at J, with 14 bases in the middle. The CDR3 is 15 amino acids. Germline V CDR1 and CDR2: SGHRS, YFSETQ. CDR3 protein: CASSLLRTANTEAFF. DNA for the CDR3: TGCGCCAGCAGCCTGCTTCGGACGGCGAACACTGAAGCTTTCTTT.

The chain has TRBV5-4 and TRBJ2-5, with 8 positions matching TRBD1. This CDR3 has 15 amino acids. J gave up 5 bases and V 4 bases, and 10 bases lay outside the gene matches. CDR1 is SGHNT and CDR2 is YYREEE in the germline V gene (reference sequence). CDR3 residues: CASSVPTGAGETQYF. The CDR3 DNA reads as TGTGCCAGCAGCGTCCCGACAGGGGCGGGTGAGACCCAGTACTTC.

The chain has TRBV6-5 and TRBJ1-5; perhaps TRBD1 as D (5 bases). The CDR3 is 15 residues long. Germline V gene sequence: CDR1 MNHEY, CDR2 SVGAGI. The V end lost 4 bases, the J end lost 4 bases, and 14 bases lay between the germline ends. CDR3 in amino acids: CASSLNRQWNQPQHF. The CDR3 region has the DNA TGTGCCAGCAGTTTAAACAGGCAATGGAATCAGCCCCAGCATTTT.

This chain joins TRBV29-1 and TRBJ1-4, with D uncertain. Trimming removed 6 bases at V and 4 bases at J, with 15 bases between. Germline assignment: CDR1 SQVTM and CDR2 ANQGSEA. The CDR3 sequence is 14 residues long. CDR3 nucleotides: TGCAGCGTCCGTCGAGCGGGATTTAATGAAAAACTGTTTTTT. This codes for CSVRRAGFNEKLFF.

In this sample, this clone turned up once. The chain couples TRBV6-5 to TRBJ1-4; D might be TRBD1 (5 bases). V dropped 1 base and J dropped 8 bases, with 8 bases sitting between them. This CDR3 has 13 residues. Germline-derived CDR1 and CDR2 are MNHEY and SVGAGI. CDR3 DNA sequence: TGTGCCAGCAGTTACTGGGGCGACGAAAAACTGTTTTTT. Translation gives CASSYWGDEKLFF.

This rearrangement joins TRBV7-9 to TRBJ2-5; D is undetermined. Germline V CDR1 and CDR2: SEHNR, FQNEAQ (reference sequence). The CDR3 is made up of 13 amino acids. Trimming took off 3 bases at V and 4 bases at J, with 9 bases between the two ends. The CDR3 sequence is CASSLVRPETQYF. CDR3 nucleotide sequence: TGTGCCAGCAGCTTGGTTCGCCCAGAGACCCAGTACTTC.

The chain combines TRBV7-2 with TRBJ2-2, with TRBD2 matching 14 bases. Trimming cost V 5 bases and J 4 bases; bases outside gene matches: 12. Germline assignment: CDR1 SGHTA and CDR2 FQGNSA. This CDR3 has 19 amino acids. CDR3 coding DNA: TGTGCCAGCAGCCAAGAATGGACTAGCGGGAGGCCCAGCACCGGGGAGCTGTTTTTT. It encodes CASSQEWTSGRPSTGELFF.

The chain recombines TRBV27 with TRBJ1-1; D gene unclear. Germline-derived CDR1 and CDR2 are MNHEY and SMNVEV (reference sequence). V lost 4 bases to trimming and J lost 6 bases, with 12 bases between them. The CDR3 has 13 residues. CDR3 loop: CASSSNLGAEAFF. The DNA of the CDR3 is TGTGCCAGCAGTTCGAACTTAGGCGCTGAAGCTTTCTTT.